This note documents a single TCR beta chain sequence. After re-calling the 5' RACE reads, TCRdb lists one entry per CDR3 protein, DNA absent. The listing records 350,000 to 400,000 distinct CDR3 sequences. The source of the sample is a study of T cells expressing NK-cell markers. Study-wide background: One of eight sequenced donors was HCMV-seronegative; the other seven were seropositive.

Germline V CDR1 and CDR2: KGHSH, LQKENI. The CDR3 spans 15 residues. The sample was blood T cells: a sorted CD56 or NKG2C T cell subset, CD4+ or CD8+ T cells, or bulk PBMC T cells (not recorded which). This TCR was recovered from a woman aged 45-60 years in good health. V usage is TRBV18 and J usage is TRBJ2-1. This CDR3 is CASSTKHRMINEQFF.